A selection of T cell receptor beta chains follows, all from one sample in a study of blood T cell repertoires in COVID-19. The data were produced by immunoSEQ multiplex PCR, yet TCRdb's version contains in-frame clones alone and is incomplete. The top ten clones hold 1.5% to 2% of a sample with hundreds of thousands of clones, over 80% of them seen once. Sequenced: PBMCs or T cells enriched from blood (not recorded which). These receptors all come from a woman between 18 and 30 years old who had recovered from COVID-19. Each CDR3 is given with its conserved first and last residue. The D gene is left open where the match is weak. Clone sizes are given selectively: once, few, many, or a class where the clone is expanded.

abundance,len,j_gene,d_gene,v_gene,CDR3aa,CDR3nt
-,15,TRBJ1-6,TRBD1,TRBV7-2,CASSLTGAYHSPLHF,TGTGCCAGCAGCCTGACAGGGGCGTATCATTCACCCCTCCACTTT
-,15,TRBJ2-1,TRBD2,TRBV5-8,CASSPNWGRANEQFF,TGTGCCAGCAGCCCCAATTGGGGGAGGGCCAATGAGCAGTTCTTC
-,15,TRBJ1-5,-,TRBV4-1,CASSQDGAGRQPQHF,TGCGCCAGCAGCCAAGATGGAGCAGGGCGGCAGCCCCAGCATTTT
-,17,TRBJ1-2,TRBD1,TRBV18,CASSGDRGRDTNYGYTF,TGTGCCAGCTCGGGGGACAGGGGGCGAGACACGAACTATGGCTACACCTTC
-,12,TRBJ1-1,-,TRBV29-1,CSALYRSKGAFF,TGCAGCGCCCTGTACAGGTCGAAGGGAGCTTTCTTT
-,12,TRBJ2-3,-,TRBV5-1,CASSGTRSTQYF,TGCGCCAGCAGCGGGACTCGAAGTACGCAGTATTTT
-,14,TRBJ2-7,-,TRBV6-2/TRBV6-3,CASSTGQSSNEQYF,TGTGCCAGCAGTACCGGACAGTCATCCAACGAGCAGTACTTC
once,17,TRBJ2-1,TRBD1,TRBV6-2/TRBV6-3,CASSSGRQGKVYNEQFF,TGTGCCAGCAGTTCTGGGCGACAGGGAAAGGTTTACAATGAGCAGTTCTTC
-,15,TRBJ2-7,TRBD1,TRBV15,CATRLGTGISHEQYF,TGTGCCACCAGACTGGGGACAGGGATATCCCACGAGCAGTACTTC
-,13,TRBJ1-2,-,TRBV5-4,CASSLDGVYGYTF,TGTGCCAGCAGCTTGGACGGGGTATATGGCTACACCTTC
-,16,TRBJ2-1,-,TRBV7-2,CASSLKFRGSYNEQFF,TGTGCCAGCAGCTTAAAGTTTCGGGGCTCCTACAATGAGCAGTTCTTC
-,16,TRBJ1-2,-,TRBV2,CASREVGDTYHYGYTF,TGTGCCAGCAGGGAGGTAGGGGACACCTATCACTATGGCTACACCTTC